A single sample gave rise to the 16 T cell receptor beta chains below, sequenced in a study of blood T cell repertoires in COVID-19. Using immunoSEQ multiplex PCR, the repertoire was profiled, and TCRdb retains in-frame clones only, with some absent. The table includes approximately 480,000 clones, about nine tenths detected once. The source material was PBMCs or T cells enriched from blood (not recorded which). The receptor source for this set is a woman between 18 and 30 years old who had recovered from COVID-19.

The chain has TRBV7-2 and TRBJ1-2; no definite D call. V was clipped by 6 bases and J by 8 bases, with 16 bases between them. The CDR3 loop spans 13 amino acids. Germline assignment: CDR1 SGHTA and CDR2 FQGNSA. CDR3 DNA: TGTGCCAGCAGTTACGGCCGTACGGGGGGCTACACCTTC. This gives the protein CASSYGRTGGYTF.

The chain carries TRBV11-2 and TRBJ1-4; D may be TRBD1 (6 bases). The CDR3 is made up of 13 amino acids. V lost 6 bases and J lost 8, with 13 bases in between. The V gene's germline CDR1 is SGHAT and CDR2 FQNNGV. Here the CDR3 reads CASRPSGEEKLFF. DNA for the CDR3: TGTGCCAGCAGACCGTCAGGGGAAGAAAAACTGTTTTTT.

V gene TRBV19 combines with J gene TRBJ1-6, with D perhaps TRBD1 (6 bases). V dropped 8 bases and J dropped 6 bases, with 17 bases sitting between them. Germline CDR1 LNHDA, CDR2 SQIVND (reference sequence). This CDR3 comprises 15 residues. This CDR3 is CASGQFAASNSPLHF. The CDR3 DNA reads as TGTGCCAGTGGACAGTTCGCGGCGAGTAATTCACCCCTCCACTTT.

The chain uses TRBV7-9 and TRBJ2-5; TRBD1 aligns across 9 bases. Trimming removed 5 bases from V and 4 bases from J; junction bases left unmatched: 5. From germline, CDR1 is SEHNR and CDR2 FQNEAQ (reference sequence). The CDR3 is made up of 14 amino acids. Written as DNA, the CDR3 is TGTGCCAGCAGCCCACAGGGGGCTGGAGAGACCCAGTACTTC. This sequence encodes CASSPQGAGETQYF.

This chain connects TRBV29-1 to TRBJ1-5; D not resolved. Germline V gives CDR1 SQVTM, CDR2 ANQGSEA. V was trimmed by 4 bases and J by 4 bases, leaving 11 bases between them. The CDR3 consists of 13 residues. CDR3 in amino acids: CSVGAVFNQPQHF. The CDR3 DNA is TGCAGCGTTGGGGCTGTATTTAATCAGCCCCAGCATTTT.

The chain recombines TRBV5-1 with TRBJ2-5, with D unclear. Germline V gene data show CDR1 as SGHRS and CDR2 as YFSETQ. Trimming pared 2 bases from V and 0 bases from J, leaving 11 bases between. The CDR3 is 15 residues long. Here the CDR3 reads CASSLQAGYQETQYF. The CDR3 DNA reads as TGCGCCAGCAGCTTACAAGCAGGTTACCAAGAGACCCAGTACTTC.

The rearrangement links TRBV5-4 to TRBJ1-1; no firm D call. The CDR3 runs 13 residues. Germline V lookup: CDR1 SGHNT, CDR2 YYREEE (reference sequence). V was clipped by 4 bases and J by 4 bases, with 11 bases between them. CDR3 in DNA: TGTGCCAGCAGCCAGGAATATGGCACTGAAGCTTTCTTT. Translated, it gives CASSQEYGTEAFF.

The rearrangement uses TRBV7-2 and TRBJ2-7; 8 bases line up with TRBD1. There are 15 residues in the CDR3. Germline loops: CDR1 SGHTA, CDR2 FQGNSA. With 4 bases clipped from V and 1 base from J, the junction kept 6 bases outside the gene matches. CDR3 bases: TGTGCCAGCAGCTCCGGACAGGGACTTTCCTACGAGCAGTACTTC. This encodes CASSSGQGLSYEQYF.

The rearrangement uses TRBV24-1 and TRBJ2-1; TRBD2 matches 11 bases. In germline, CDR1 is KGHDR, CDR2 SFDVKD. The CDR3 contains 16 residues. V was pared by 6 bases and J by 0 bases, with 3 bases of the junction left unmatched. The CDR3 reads CATSTSGGLSYNEQFF. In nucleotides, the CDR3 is TGTGCCACCAGTACTAGCGGGGGCCTCTCCTACAATGAGCAGTTCTTC.

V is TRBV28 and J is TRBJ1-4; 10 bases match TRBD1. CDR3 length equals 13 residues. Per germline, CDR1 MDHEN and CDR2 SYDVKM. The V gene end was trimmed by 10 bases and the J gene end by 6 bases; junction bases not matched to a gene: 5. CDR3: CAITGTGDEKLFF. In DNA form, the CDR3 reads TGTGCCATCACCGGGACAGGGGATGAAAAACTGTTTTTT. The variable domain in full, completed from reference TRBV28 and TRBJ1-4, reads DVKVTQSSRYLVKRTGEKVFLECVQDMDHENMFWYRQDPGLGLRLIYFSYDVKMKEKGDIPEGYSVSREKKERFSLILESASTNQTSMYLCAITGTGDEKLFFGSGTQLSVL.

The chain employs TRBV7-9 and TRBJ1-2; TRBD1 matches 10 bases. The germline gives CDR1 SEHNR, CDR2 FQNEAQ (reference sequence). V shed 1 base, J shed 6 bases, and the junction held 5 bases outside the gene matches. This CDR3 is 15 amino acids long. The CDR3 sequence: CASSLEPDRGDGYTF. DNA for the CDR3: TGTGCCAGCAGCTTAGAGCCGGACAGGGGGGATGGCTACACCTTC.

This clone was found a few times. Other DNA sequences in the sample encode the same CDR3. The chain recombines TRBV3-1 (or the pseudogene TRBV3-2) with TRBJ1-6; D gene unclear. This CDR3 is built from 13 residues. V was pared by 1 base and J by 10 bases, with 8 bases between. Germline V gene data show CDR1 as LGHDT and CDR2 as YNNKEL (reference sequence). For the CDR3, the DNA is TGTGCCAGCAGCCAAGGGCGAGGGTCACCCCTCCACTTT. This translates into CASSQGRGSPLHF.

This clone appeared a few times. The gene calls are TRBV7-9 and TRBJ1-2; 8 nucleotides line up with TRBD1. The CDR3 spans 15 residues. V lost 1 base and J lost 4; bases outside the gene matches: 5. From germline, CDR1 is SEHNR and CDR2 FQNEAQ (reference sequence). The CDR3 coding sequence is TGTGCCAGCAGCTTAGGACAGGGGACGGGCTATGGCTACACCTTC. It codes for CASSLGQGTGYGYTF.

The CDR3 nucleotides read TGTGCCTGGAATCACAGGGGGCGAGATCCATATGGCTACACCTTC. Translating gives CAWNHRGRDPYGYTF. The chain recombines TRBV30 with TRBJ1-2; 9 positions agree with TRBD1. Germline-derived CDR1 and CDR2 are GTSNPN and SVGIG (reference sequence). There are 15 residues in the CDR3. The trim removed 4 bases at V and 5 bases at J, leaving 11 bases unmatched.

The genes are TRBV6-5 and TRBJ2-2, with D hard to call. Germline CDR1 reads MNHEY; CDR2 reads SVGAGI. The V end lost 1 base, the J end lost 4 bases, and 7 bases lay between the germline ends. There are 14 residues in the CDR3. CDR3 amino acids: CASSYFVLTGELFF. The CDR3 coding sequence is TGTGCCAGCAGTTACTTCGTCCTCACCGGGGAGCTGTTTTTT.

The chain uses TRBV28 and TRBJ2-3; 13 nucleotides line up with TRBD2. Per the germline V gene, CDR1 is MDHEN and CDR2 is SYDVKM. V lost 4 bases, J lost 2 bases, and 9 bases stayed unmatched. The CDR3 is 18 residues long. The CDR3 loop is CASSSSYGLAGDTDTQYF. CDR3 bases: TGTGCCAGCAGTTCCAGCTACGGACTAGCGGGGGACACAGATACGCAGTATTTT.